This record concerns one TCR beta chain sequence. Its cognate antigen is unknown. Germline V gene data show CDR1 as SGHRS and CDR2 as YFSETQ. The V end was cut by 4 bases, the J end by 4 bases, with 22 bases between. This CDR3 has 17 amino acids. Autopsy tissues included GI tract, liver, skin and lymphoid organs. The sample belongs to a study of tissue T cells after allogeneic stem cell transplantation. Findings and caveats of the study: Within patients, tissue anatomy strongly shaped TCR repertoire composition. Which tissue TCRs were alloreactive or antigen-specific was not determined. Some clones might be persisting host cells. Shared clones across patients were few; motif clustering revealed tissue-specific shared signatures.

Data came from immunoSEQ multiplex PCR; TCRdb stores just in-frame clones and leaves some out. This sample has more than 5,500 clones; about three quarters occur once, and the top ten carry roughly 14%. J is TRBJ2-3 and V is TRBV5-1; possibly TRBD1 for D (6 bases). The starting material was skin, obtained at autopsy. The sequence was obtained from a male patient of 60 years or more with steroid-refractory graft-versus-host disease after an allogeneic stem cell transplant. Some T cells may have come from the graft donor. The CDR3: CASSALGWGLTSDTQYF. DNA of the CDR3: TGCGCCAGCAGCGCCCTAGGGTGGGGGCTCACGTCAGATACGCAGTATTTT.